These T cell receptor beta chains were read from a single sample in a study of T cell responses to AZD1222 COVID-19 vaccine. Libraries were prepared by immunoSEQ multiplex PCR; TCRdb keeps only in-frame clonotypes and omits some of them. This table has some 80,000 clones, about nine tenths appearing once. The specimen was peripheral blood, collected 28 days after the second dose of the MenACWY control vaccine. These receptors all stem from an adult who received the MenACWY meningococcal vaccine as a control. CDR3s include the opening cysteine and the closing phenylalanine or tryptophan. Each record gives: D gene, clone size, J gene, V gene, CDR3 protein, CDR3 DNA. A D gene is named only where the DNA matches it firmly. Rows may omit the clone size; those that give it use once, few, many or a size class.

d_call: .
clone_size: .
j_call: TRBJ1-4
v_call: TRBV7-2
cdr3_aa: CASSLLGGRGGSEKLFF
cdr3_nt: TGTGCCAGCAGCTTACTTGGGGGCAGGGGAGGGAGTGAAAAACTGTTTTTT

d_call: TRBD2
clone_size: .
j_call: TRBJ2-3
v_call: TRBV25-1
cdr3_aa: CASSTGTSGTDTQYF
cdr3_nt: TGTGCCAGCAGTACCGGGACTAGCGGTACAGATACGCAGTATTTT

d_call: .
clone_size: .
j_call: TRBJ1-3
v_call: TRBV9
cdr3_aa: CASSVSPGNTIYF
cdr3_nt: TGTGCCAGCAGCGTAAGTCCCGGAAACACCATATATTTT

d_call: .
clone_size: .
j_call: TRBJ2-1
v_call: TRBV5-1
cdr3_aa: CASRGANYNEQFF
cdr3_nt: TGCGCCAGCAGGGGGGCCAATTACAATGAGCAGTTCTTC

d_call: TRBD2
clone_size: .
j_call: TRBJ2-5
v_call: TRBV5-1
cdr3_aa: CASSLGGGRQETQYF
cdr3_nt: TGCGCCAGCAGCTTGGGGGGAGGGAGGCAAGAGACCCAGTACTTC

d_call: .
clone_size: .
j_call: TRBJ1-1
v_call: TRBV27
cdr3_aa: CASRSNREWNTEAFF
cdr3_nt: TGTGCCAGCAGATCTAACAGGGAATGGAACACTGAAGCTTTCTTT

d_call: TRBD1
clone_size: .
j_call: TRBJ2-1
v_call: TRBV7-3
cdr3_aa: CASSSTGAYNEQFF
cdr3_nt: TGTGCCAGCAGCTCGACAGGGGCCTACAATGAGCAGTTCTTC

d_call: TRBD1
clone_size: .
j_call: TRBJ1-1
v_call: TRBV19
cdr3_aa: CASSIIVLRDRNTEAFF
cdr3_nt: TGTGCCAGTAGTATAATCGTACTAAGGGACAGGAACACTGAAGCTTTCTTT

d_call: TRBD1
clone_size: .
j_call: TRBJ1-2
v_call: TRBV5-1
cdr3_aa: CASSTGSGTGNGYTF
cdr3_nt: TGCGCCAGCAGCACCGGCTCCGGGACAGGGAATGGCTACACCTTC

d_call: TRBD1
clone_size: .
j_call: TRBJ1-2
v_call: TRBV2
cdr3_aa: CASSRDSTNGYTF
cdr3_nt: TGTGCCAGCAGTCGGGACAGCACAAATGGCTACACCTTC

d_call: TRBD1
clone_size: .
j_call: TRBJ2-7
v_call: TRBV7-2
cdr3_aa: CASSSGTDYEQYF
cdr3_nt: TGTGCCAGCAGCTCCGGGACAGATTACGAGCAGTACTTC

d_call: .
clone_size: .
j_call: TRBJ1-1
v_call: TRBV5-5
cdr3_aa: CASSLPGLDTEAFF
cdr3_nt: TGTGCCAGCAGCTTACCGGGTCTAGACACTGAAGCTTTCTTT

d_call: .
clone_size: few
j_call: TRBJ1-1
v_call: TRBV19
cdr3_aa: CASSPRRTEAFF
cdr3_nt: TGTGCCAGTAGTCCCCGGCGCACTGAAGCTTTCTTT

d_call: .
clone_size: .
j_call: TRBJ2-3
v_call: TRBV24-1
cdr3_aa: CATSVGDSTDTQYF
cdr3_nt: TGTGCCACCAGTGTAGGGGACAGCACAGATACGCAGTATTTT

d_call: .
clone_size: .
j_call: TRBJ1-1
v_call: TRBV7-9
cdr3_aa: CASSLRGGTEAFF
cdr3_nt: TGTGCCAGCAGCTTAAGAGGGGGCACTGAAGCTTTCTTT

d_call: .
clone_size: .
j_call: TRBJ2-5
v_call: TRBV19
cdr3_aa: CASRTEETQYF
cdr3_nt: TGTGCCAGCAGAACAGAAGAGACCCAGTACTTC

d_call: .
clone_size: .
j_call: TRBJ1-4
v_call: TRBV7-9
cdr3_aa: CASSLGFGEKLFF
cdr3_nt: TGTGCCAGCAGCTTGGGGTTTGGGGAAAAACTGTTTTTT

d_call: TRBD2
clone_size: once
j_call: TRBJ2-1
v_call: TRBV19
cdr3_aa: CASTGLAGGREQFF
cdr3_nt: TGTGCCAGTACTGGACTAGCGGGGGGGCGCGAGCAGTTCTTC

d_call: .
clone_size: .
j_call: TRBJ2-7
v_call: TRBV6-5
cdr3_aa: CASSYSARPPSYEQYF
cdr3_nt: TGTGCCAGCAGTTACTCAGCCAGGCCACCCTCCTACGAGCAGTACTTC

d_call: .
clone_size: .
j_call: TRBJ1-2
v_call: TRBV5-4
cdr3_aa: CASSLGIKRGYTF
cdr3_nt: TGTGCCAGCAGCTTGGGCATAAAACGCGGCTACACCTTC

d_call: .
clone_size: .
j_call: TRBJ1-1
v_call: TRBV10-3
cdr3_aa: CATRDGGMNTEAFF
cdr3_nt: TGTGCCACCCGGGACGGCGGGATGAACACTGAAGCTTTCTTT

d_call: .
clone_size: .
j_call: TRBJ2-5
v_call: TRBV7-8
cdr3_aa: CASSQTRQQETQYF
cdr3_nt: TGTGCCAGCAGCCAAACTAGGCAGCAAGAGACCCAGTACTTC

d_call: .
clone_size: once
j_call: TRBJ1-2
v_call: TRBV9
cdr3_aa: CASSVEAQPAGYTF
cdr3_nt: TGTGCCAGCAGCGTAGAGGCACAACCTGCTGGCTACACCTTC

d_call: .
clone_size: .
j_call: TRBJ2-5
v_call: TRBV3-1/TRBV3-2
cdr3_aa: CASSHLAQETQYF
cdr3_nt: TGTGCCAGCAGCCATCTAGCCCAAGAGACCCAGTACTTC

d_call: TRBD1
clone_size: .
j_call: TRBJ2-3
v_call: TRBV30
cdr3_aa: CAWTSLGTGLADTQYF
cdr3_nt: TGTGCCTGGACATCACTTGGGACAGGTTTAGCAGATACGCAGTATTTT

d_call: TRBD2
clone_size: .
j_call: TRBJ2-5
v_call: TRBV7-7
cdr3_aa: CASSPNSGEPQETQYF
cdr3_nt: TGTGCCAGCAGCCCTAATAGCGGGGAACCACAAGAGACCCAGTACTTC

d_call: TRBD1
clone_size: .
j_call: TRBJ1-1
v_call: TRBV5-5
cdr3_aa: CASSGTGLNTEAFF
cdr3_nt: TGTGCCAGCAGCGGGACAGGGTTGAACACTGAAGCTTTCTTT

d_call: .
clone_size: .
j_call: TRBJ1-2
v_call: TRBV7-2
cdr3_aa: CASSLGTANYGYTF
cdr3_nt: TGTGCCAGCAGCTTAGGGACAGCTAACTATGGCTACACCTTC

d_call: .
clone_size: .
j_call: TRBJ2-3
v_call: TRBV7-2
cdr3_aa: CASSSRDSTDTQYF
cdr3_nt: TGTGCCAGCAGCTCACGGGACTCCACAGATACGCAGTATTTT

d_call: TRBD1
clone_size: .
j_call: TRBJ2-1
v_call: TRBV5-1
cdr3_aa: CASSAIGQGPAGNEQFF
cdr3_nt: TGCGCCAGCAGCGCTATCGGACAGGGGCCCGCCGGGAATGAGCAGTTCTTC

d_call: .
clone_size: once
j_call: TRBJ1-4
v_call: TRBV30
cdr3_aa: CAWNPGRGEKLFF
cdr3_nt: TGTGCCTGGAATCCGGGCCGCGGAGAAAAACTGTTTTTT

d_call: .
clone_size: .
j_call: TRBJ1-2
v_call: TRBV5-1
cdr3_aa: CASSFPEKPYGYTF
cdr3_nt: TGCGCCAGCAGCTTCCCCGAGAAACCCTATGGCTACACCTTC

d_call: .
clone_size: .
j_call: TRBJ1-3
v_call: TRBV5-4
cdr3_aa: CASSLRGSGNTIYF
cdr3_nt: TGTGCCAGCAGCTTGCGAGGGTCTGGAAACACCATATATTTT

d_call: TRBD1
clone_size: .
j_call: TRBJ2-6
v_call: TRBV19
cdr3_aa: CASSLSTGEASGANVLTF
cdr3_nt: TGTGCCAGTAGTCTTTCGACAGGGGAGGCCTCTGGGGCCAACGTCCTGACTTTC

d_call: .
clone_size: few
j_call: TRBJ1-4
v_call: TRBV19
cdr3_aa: CASSVGTWSEKLFF
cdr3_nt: TGTGCCAGTAGTGTGGGAACTTGGAGTGAAAAACTGTTTTTT

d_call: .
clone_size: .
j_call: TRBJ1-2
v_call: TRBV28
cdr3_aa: CARGDSNYGYTF
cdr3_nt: TGTGCCAGGGGAGACAGTAACTATGGCTACACCTTC

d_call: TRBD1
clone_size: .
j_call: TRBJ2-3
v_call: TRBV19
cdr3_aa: CASSIWRTGSQYF
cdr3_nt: TGTGCCAGTAGTATATGGAGGACAGGTTCGCAGTATTTT

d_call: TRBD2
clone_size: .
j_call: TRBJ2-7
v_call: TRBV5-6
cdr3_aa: CASSSAGTTRSYEQYF
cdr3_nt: TGTGCCAGCAGCTCCGCCGGGACTACGAGATCCTACGAGCAGTACTTC

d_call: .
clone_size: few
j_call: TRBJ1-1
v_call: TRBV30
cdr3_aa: CAHGGGGGFSMNTEAFF
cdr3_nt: TGTGCCCATGGAGGGGGGGGAGGGTTCTCCATGAACACTGAAGCTTTCTTT

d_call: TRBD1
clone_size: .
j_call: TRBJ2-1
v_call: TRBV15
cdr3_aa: CATSRDRGVNEQFF
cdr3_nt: TGTGCCACCAGCAGGGACAGGGGGGTCAATGAGCAGTTCTTC

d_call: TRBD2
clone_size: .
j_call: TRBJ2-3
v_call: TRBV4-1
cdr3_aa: CASSQDPAGYSTDTQYF
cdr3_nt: TGCGCCAGCAGCCAAGACCCAGCGGGGTATAGCACAGATACGCAGTATTTT

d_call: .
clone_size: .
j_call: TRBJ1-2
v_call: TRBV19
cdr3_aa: CVSSTAGRYRNYGYTF
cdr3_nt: TGTGTCAGTAGTACAGCGGGACGGTACAGAAACTATGGCTACACCTTC